The sequence of this TCR beta chain was determined in a study of radiotherapy plus CTLA-4 blockade in lung cancer. Study-level information: Overall, around 18% of patients showed an objective response, while about 30% attained disease control.

Study outcomes and limitations: Once radiotherapy plus ipilimumab had been given, TCR clones derived from tumor expanded in blood.

TCRdb's copy holds only in-frame clones and misses some; the assay was immunoSEQ multiplex PCR. The repertoire holds approximately 85,000 clones, with about four fifths as singletons. Focal radiation was given together with CTLA-4 blockade (ipilimumab) to patients with chemo-refractory metastatic non-small-cell lung cancer. Concerning this clone: What it binds is unknown.

CDR3 length: 16 amino acids. Trimming left V 4 bases short and J 0 bases short, with 13 bases between. Germline V CDR1 and CDR2: MRHNA, SNTAGT. This clonotype originated in a human donor with non-small cell lung cancer that progressed on radiotherapy plus ipilimumab. The V gene is TRBV6-4, the J gene TRBJ1-5; no reliable D call. The source material was peripheral blood, sampled from a patient treated with radiotherapy plus ipilimumab. The CDR3: CASSVSIGDSNQPQHF. In DNA, the CDR3 is TGTGCCAGCAGTGTATCCATTGGCGATAGCAATCAGCCCCAGCATTTT.